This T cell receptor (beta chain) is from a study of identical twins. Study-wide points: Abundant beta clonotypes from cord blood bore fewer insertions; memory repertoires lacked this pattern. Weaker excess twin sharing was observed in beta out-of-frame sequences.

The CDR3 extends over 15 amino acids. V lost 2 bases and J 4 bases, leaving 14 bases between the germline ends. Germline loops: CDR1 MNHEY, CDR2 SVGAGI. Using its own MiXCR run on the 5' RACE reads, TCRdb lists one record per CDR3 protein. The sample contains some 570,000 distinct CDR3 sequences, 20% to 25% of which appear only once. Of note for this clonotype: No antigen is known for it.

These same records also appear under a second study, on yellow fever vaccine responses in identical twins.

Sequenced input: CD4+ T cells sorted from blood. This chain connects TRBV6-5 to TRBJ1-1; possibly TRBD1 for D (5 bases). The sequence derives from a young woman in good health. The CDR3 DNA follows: TGTGCCAGCAGTTACGGGGGACCCCTGAGCACTGAAGCTTTCTTT. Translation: CASSYGGPLSTEAFF.